The 7 T cell receptor beta chains in this list originate from one sample, sequenced in a study of T cells in Graves' hyperthyroidism and ophthalmopathy. The CDR3 regions of TCR beta were amplified from RNA transcripts. In the first-round RT-PCR of the TCR CDR3, the HTBI primer set was used. TCRdb used MiXCR to reprocess the multiplex PCR reads, holding one entry per CDR3 protein. The data show over 650,000 distinct CDR3 sequences, 40% to 55% seen once. The sequencing sample was made of peripheral blood or thyroid tissue (not recorded which). These TCRs come from an adult man with Graves' disease, either hyperthyroidism or ophthalmopathy (not recorded which).

To note about this clonotype: This clone may be a read error of a much larger clone one base away. The CDR3 protein is CASSAEDTHYGYTF. The DNA for the CDR3 is TGTGCCAGCAGCGCCGAGGACACGCACTATGGCTACACCTTC. J is TRBJ1-2 and V is TRBV9; D might be TRBD1 (5 bases). The V gene lost 3 bases and the J gene lost 3 bases, with 12 bases spanning the gap. CDR1 and CDR2 from the germline V gene are SGDLS and YYNGEE. The CDR3 contains 14 residues.

The sample holds a few counts of this clonotype. This chain uses TRBV2 with TRBJ2-7, with D possibly TRBD1 on 6 matching bases. Germline loops: CDR1 SNHLY, CDR2 FYNNEI. The V end was cut by 8 bases, the J end by 2 bases, with 16 bases between. The CDR3 is made up of 14 amino acids. The CDR3 reads CASASLGAAYEQYF. The CDR3, as DNA: TGTGCCAGCGCGTCTCTGGGGGCCGCCTACGAGCAGTACTTC.

The rearrangement joins TRBV7-3 to TRBJ2-5, with D maybe TRBD1 (6 bases). The length of the CDR3 is 16 residues. CDR1 SGHTA and CDR2 FQGTGA come from the germline V gene. The V end was cut by 5 bases, the J end by 1 base, with 17 bases between. CDR3 sequence reads: CASSGRTETLQETQYF. The DNA of the CDR3 is TGTGCCAGCAGCGGCCGGACAGAAACACTCCAAGAGACCCAGTACTTC.

V usage is TRBV5-1 and J usage is TRBJ1-5; D unresolved. The CDR3 has 14 amino acids. The V and J ends lost 2 bases and 3 bases respectively, with 9 bases between them. Germline assignment: CDR1 SGHRS and CDR2 YFSETQ. The CDR3 loop reads CASSLRGFNQPQHF. Here the CDR3 DNA reads TGCGCCAGCAGCTTAAGAGGGTTCAATCAGCCCCAGCATTTT.

V is TRBV2 and J is TRBJ2-5, with 7 bases aligning to TRBD1. Trimming at V came to 3 bases and at J to 5 bases, leaving 6 bases not matched to a gene. CDR1 is SNHLY and CDR2 is FYNNEI in the germline V gene. There are 14 residues in the CDR3. CDR3 coding DNA: TGTGCCAGCAGTGAGGGCACAGGGGAGGAGACCCAGTACTTC. Its protein is CASSEGTGEETQYF.

Remarks on this clonotype: A much more abundant neighbour one base away suggests this may be a read error. This chain links TRBV2 with TRBJ2-2; possibly TRBD2 for D (6 bases). Germline V gene data show CDR1 as SNHLY and CDR2 as FYNNEI. The CDR3 contains 11 residues. Trimming shortened V by 6 bases and J by 9 bases, and 8 bases separated the two germline ends. This CDR3 is CASRGGWELFF. For the CDR3, the DNA is TGTGCCAGCAGGGGGGGTTGGGAGCTGTTTTTT.

This clonotype was seen a handful of times. The chain couples TRBV20-1 to TRBJ1-2; D call uncertain. The CDR3 extends over 15 amino acids. Germline lookup yields CDR1 DFQATT and CDR2 SNEGSKA (reference sequence). V lost 3 bases to trimming and J lost 6 bases, with 20 bases between them. CDR3 DNA: TGCAGTGCTAGGTTAGTGTGGTCGAATTCCGATGGCTACACCTTC. Its translation is CSARLVWSNSDGYTF.